The clone carrying this T cell receptor beta chain showed up just a few times. Its antigen is not known. Amplified TCR beta CDR3 regions came from RNA transcripts. The study used the HTBI primer set for a first-round RT-PCR of the TCR CDR3. TCRdb recomputed calls from the multiplex PCR reads with MiXCR, one row per CDR3 protein. The sample has a few hundred thousand distinct CDR3 sequences; 16% are singletons. The data were obtained in a study of T cells in Graves' hyperthyroidism and ophthalmopathy. Study at large: Peripheral blood samples were taken at initial diagnosis, prior to any treatment. Study outcomes and limitations: Most thyroid clonotypes expanded above 0.001 were also detected in blood.

Inclusion characteristics of ophthalmopathy patients comprised a Clinical Activity Score of at least 3, a NOSPECS grade of at least 4, and duration under 3 months. Patients were excluded for uncontrolled infection, other autoimmune disease, pregnancy or lactation. Between the trimmed V and J ends, which lost 0 bases and 0 bases, there was a span of 9 bases. The CDR3 totals 15 residues. The germline V gene has CDR1 SGDLS and CDR2 YYNGEE. The J gene is TRBJ1-2, the V gene TRBV9; possible D gene TRBD1, 5 bases. The clonotype originates from a middle-aged woman with Graves' ophthalmopathy. Sequences were obtained from blood. The CDR3 bases are TGTGCCAGCAGCGTAGGTCCGGGGGCTAACTATGGCTACACCTTC. As protein: CASSVGPGANYGYTF.